This TCR beta chain was observed in a study of regulatory T cells in long-lasting Graves disease. Arm-PCR of CDR3 regions and iRepertoire HTBI primers were used to build TCR beta libraries. TCRdb re-called the multiplex PCR reads through MiXCR, storing one row per CDR3 protein. The sample lists 400,000 or so distinct CDR3 sequences, around 21% occurring once. Time point denoted: persistent/refractory GD, antithyroid drugs over 5 years with positive TRAb. Following extraction of RNA from PBMCs, that RNA was used to make the TCR library. In Xi'an, China, an endocrinology department was the source of patients. Germline loops: CDR1 MNHNS, CDR2 SASEGT. V was clipped by 6 bases and J by 7 bases, with 9 bases between them. The CDR3 has 12 amino acids.

The receptor comes from a female donor with Graves disease. The rearrangement uses TRBV6-1 and TRBJ2-2, with D uncertain. Sample: peripheral blood mononuclear cells (PBMCs), taken when the disease was refractory, from a patient treated with antithyroid drugs. CDR3 nucleotide sequence: TGTGCCAGCAGGTCTAGTCTCGGGGAGCTGTTTTTT. Amino acid sequence: CASRSSLGELFF.